The clone carrying this T cell receptor (beta chain) has only a few counts. These data belong to a study of T cells after yellow fever vaccination. The V gene lost 9 bases and the J gene lost 4 bases, with 16 bases spanning the gap. The germline CDR1 and CDR2 sequences are SGHKS and YYEKEE (reference sequence). The CDR3 is 13 residues long. In TCRdb, the 5' RACE reads were re-called with MiXCR into one record per CDR3 protein. The sample lists 150,000 to 200,000 distinct CDR3 sequences; roughly 8.8% were seen once. This specimen was CD8+ T cells sorted from PBMCs, taken 45 days after the yellow fever booster vaccination. The V call is TRBV5-5, the J call TRBJ1-2, with D possibly being TRBD1 (5 bases). The sequence was collected from a man younger than 35 who received the YFV17D yellow fever vaccine. The CDR3 region is CATRWGIGYGYTF. For the CDR3, the DNA is TGTGCCACCCGTTGGGGGATCGGCTATGGCTACACCTTC.